The T cell receptor beta chain described here comes from a study of shared clonotypes between healthy human individuals. Study-level points and caveats: Rarefaction indicated that sorted-subset sequencing remained incomplete although depth was large. In a handful of donors, approximately 5% of naive CD4 clonotypes appeared in common.

V dropped 7 bases and J dropped 0; count of bases not matched to a gene: 11. Looked up from germline, CDR1 is MGHDK and CDR2 is SYGVNS. The CDR3 loop spans 17 amino acids. Concerning this clone itself: Its specificity is not known.

At the deep level, the assay was run. Produced via immunoSEQ multiplex PCR; TCRdb's table is partial and in-frame only. The data contain millions of clones, 85% to 95% of them singletons. The sequence came from a man between 18 and 29 years old in good health. The V call is TRBV25-1, the J call TRBJ2-1, with 8 bases matching TRBD2. Sequencing was carried out using naive CD4+ T cells sorted from blood. As for subset: CD45RA+ positively selected. The CDR3 DNA sequence: TGTGCCAGCATGGTCGCTAGCGGGCCGAGCTCCTACAATGAGCAGTTCTTC. It specifies CASMVASGPSSYNEQFF.